This entry features one TCR beta chain sequence. Its antigen remains unidentified. The data are from a study of radiotherapy plus CTLA-4 blockade in lung cancer. Overall study: Objective responses were documented in about 19% of patients, with disease control in about 29%.

The CDR3 contains 13 residues. CDR1 SGHRS and CDR2 YFSETQ come from the germline V gene. Trimming removed 0 bases at V and 7 bases at J, with 8 bases between. Alongside CTLA-4 blockade with ipilimumab, patients with chemo-refractory metastatic non-small-cell lung cancer received focal radiation. Regarding the study as a whole: Tumor-derived TCR clones expanded in blood after radiotherapy plus ipilimumab.

Sequencing used immunoSEQ multiplex PCR; TCRdb keeps in-frame clones, though not all of them. The sample has fewer than 55,000 clones, 70% to 90% seen once. The gene calls are TRBV5-1 and TRBJ2-1; D not certain. The sample was peripheral blood, taken from a patient treated with radiotherapy plus ipilimumab. The source is a human donor with non-small cell lung cancer whose response to radiotherapy plus ipilimumab could not be evaluated. The CDR3 sequence: CASSLAGWNEQFF. The CDR3 nucleotides are TGCGCCAGCAGCTTGGCCGGGTGGAATGAGCAGTTCTTC.